One and the same sample provided the 10 T cell receptor beta chains below, sequenced in a study of OX40 agonist ivuxolimab in advanced cancers. The protocol was immunoSEQ multiplex PCR, while the TCRdb copy is restricted to in-frame clones and leaves out a portion. The table records over 95,000 clones, roughly 95% of them present only once. Source: CD4+ or CD8+ T cells sorted from blood, taken in a trial of the OX40 agonist ivuxolimab. The receptors shown here come from an adult with an advanced solid tumor such as melanoma, head and neck, liver or kidney cancer.

The chain employs TRBV7-3 and TRBJ2-1; 8 positions agree with TRBD1. The CDR3 covers 15 residues. With 1 base clipped from V and 5 bases from J, the junction kept 4 bases outside the gene matches. CDR1 and CDR2 (germline): SGHTA, FQGTGA. CDR3 loop: CASSLNQGADNEQFF. The CDR3 coding sequence is TGTGCCAGCAGCTTAAATCAGGGGGCGGACAATGAGCAGTTCTTC.

The chain links TRBV19 to TRBJ1-2; no definite D call. Germline loops: CDR1 LNHDA, CDR2 SQIVND (reference sequence). The CDR3 length is 13 residues. V lost 6 bases and J lost 2, with 10 bases in between. The CDR3 protein is CASRDGSNYGYTF. The CDR3 DNA reads as TGTGCCAGTAGGGACGGCTCAAACTATGGCTACACCTTC. Drawing the rest from reference TRBV19 and TRBJ1-2, the complete variable domain is DGGITQSPKYLFRKEGQNVTLSCEQNLNHDAMYWYRQDPGQGLRLIYYSQIVNDFQKGDIAEGYSVSREKKESFPLTVTSAQKNPTAFYLCASRDGSNYGYTFGSGTRLTVV.

This sequence joins TRBV28 and TRBJ2-5, with D perhaps matching TRBD1 or TRBD2 (5 bases each). Germline assignment: CDR1 MDHEN and CDR2 SYDVKM. This CDR3 is built from 14 residues. V was pared by 7 bases and J by 5 bases, with 17 bases between. Here the CDR3 DNA reads TGTGCCAGCACCCCAAGTGGGGGTGGCGAGACCCAGTACTTC. Encoded protein: CASTPSGGGETQYF.

The rearrangement joins TRBV28 to TRBJ2-7; D is perhaps TRBD2 (7 bases). Trimming shortened V by 3 bases and J by 0 bases, and 9 bases separated the two germline ends. The germline V gene encodes CDR1 MDHEN and CDR2 SYDVKM. This CDR3 is built from 14 residues. The CDR3 sequence: CASSLGGLSYEQYF. The CDR3 bases are TGTGCCAGCAGTTTGGGGGGGCTCTCCTACGAGCAGTACTTC.

The gene calls are TRBV7-9 and TRBJ2-5; tentatively, D is TRBD1 (6 bases). The germline gives CDR1 SEHNR, CDR2 FQNEAQ (reference sequence). Trimming took 1 base from V and 2 from J, leaving 11 bases between them. The CDR3 length is 15 residues. The CDR3 reads CASSLVQGNQETQYF. The CDR3 DNA is TGTGCCAGCAGCTTAGTTCAGGGGAATCAAGAGACCCAGTACTTC.

In this sample, this clone turned up once. This sequence joins TRBV14 and TRBJ2-3, with D uncertain. V was cut by 1 base and J by 0 bases, with 8 bases left in between. The length of the CDR3 is 15 residues. Germline V gene data show CDR1 as SGHDN and CDR2 as FVKESK. The CDR3 bases are TGTGCCAGCAGCCAAGCTGCGACTAGCACAGATACGCAGTATTTT. Its translation: CASSQAATSTDTQYF.

The chain uses TRBV9 and TRBJ2-3, with unresolved D. The CDR3 has 11 residues. Looked up from germline, CDR1 is SGDLS and CDR2 is YYNGEE. V lost 3 bases and J lost 5, with 4 bases in between. CDR3 protein: CASSELDTQYF. The CDR3 region has the DNA TGTGCCAGCAGCGAATTAGATACGCAGTATTTT.

The chain uses TRBV28 and TRBJ1-1, with 9 bases aligning to TRBD1. This CDR3 region has 15 residues. Germline V gives CDR1 MDHEN, CDR2 SYDVKM. The ends lost 6 bases at V and 1 base at J; junction bases unmatched: 6. The DNA for the CDR3 is TGTGCCAGCAGATTTTCGGACAGGGGGAACACTGAAGCTTTCTTT. It translates to CASRFSDRGNTEAFF.

This chain uses TRBV11-3 with TRBJ2-1, with unresolved D. CDR1 SGHNT and CDR2 YENEEA come from the germline V gene. This CDR3 is built from 12 residues. V was pared by 4 bases and J by 9 bases, with 10 bases between. The CDR3 protein is CASSYFGGEQFF. In DNA, the CDR3 is TGTGCCAGCAGCTACTTTGGTGGTGAGCAGTTCTTC.

The CDR3 loop reads CATRLAGGLEETQYF. Written as DNA, the CDR3 is TGTGCCACCAGACTAGCGGGAGGATTGGAAGAGACCCAGTACTTC. The J gene is TRBJ2-5, the V gene TRBV27, with 13 nucleotides matching TRBD2. Germline values: CDR1 MNHEY, CDR2 SMNVEV (reference sequence). This CDR3 comprises 15 residues. The J segment lost 3 bases and the V segment lost 10 bases, leaving 8 bases of the junction unmatched.